This is a list of T cell receptor beta chains from one sample in a study of blood T cell repertoires in COVID-19. Produced via immunoSEQ multiplex PCR; TCRdb's table is partial and in-frame only. The table shows fewer than 450,000 clones, with 88% occurring only once. The sequenced sample was peripheral blood. These TCRs come from a woman in her 50s with COVID-19, enrolled during active disease. Each CDR3 is given with its conserved first and last residue. Each record gives: D gene, V gene, J gene, clone size, CDR3 DNA, CDR3 protein. The D gene is left open where the match is weak. Not all rows give a size; the values are once, few, many and, for expanded clones, a class.

NA	TRBV5-8	TRBJ2-1	NA	TGTGCCAGCAGCTTGTTTCAAGAGCAGTTCTTC	CASSLFQEQFF
TRBD1	TRBV7-8	TRBJ1-1	NA	TGTGCCAGCGCTTATTGGACAGGGGAGGAAGCTTTCTTT	CASAYWTGEEAFF
TRBD2	TRBV4-1	TRBJ2-1	few	TGCGCCAGCAGCCAAGCCTTAGCGGGGCCGCCCTACAATGAGCAGTTCTTC	CASSQALAGPPYNEQFF
NA	TRBV6-1	TRBJ2-7	NA	TGTGCCAGCAGTGAAGGCGCAGGAGGGTACGAGCAGTACTTC	CASSEGAGGYEQYF
NA	TRBV6-5	TRBJ2-1	NA	TGTGCCATTTCGGTCCCGCCGAATAACAATGAGCAGTTCTTC	CAISVPPNNNEQFF
NA	TRBV25-1	TRBJ1-1	NA	TGTGCCAGCAGTGAGGGGCGCGACACTGAAGCTTTCTTT	CASSEGRDTEAFF
NA	TRBV2	TRBJ1-2	NA	TGTGCCAGCGGAGAGGTCAACTATGGCTACACCTTC	CASGEVNYGYTF
NA	TRBV30	TRBJ2-3	NA	TGTGCCTGGAGAGTGGCGGGGACAGATACGCAGTATTTT	CAWRVAGTDTQYF
NA	TRBV5-1	TRBJ1-2	once	TGCGCCAGCAGCGTCGAGGGCAGCTCATCTGGCTATGGCTACACCTTC	CASSVEGSSSGYGYTF
NA	TRBV2	TRBJ2-7	NA	TGTGCCAGCAGTGGGTCCGGCTACGAGCAGTACTTC	CASSGSGYEQYF
TRBD1	TRBV12-3/TRBV12-4	TRBJ1-2	NA	TGTGCCAGCGGCCAGGACAGGGGGTCTAGCTACACCTTC	CASGQDRGSSYTF
NA	TRBV7-9	TRBJ1-3	NA	TGTGCCAGCAGCTTATCCGCGTCTGGAAACACCATATATTTT	CASSLSASGNTIYF
NA	TRBV4-1	TRBJ1-1	NA	TGCGCCAGCAGCCAAGCGGGAAGGAACACTGAAGCTTTCTTT	CASSQAGRNTEAFF
TRBD1	TRBV6-5	TRBJ1-1	NA	TGTGCCAGCAGTTACCCCCGGGGGACAGGGAGGACTGAAGCTTTCTTT	CASSYPRGTGRTEAFF
TRBD1	TRBV5-1	TRBJ1-2	once	TGCGCCAGCAGCCCCCGGGACAGGGGTAGTGCTAACTATGGCTACACCTTC	CASSPRDRGSANYGYTF
NA	TRBV6-5	TRBJ2-7	NA	TGTGCCAGCAGTTACACACACGAGGGCTACGAGCAGTACTTC	CASSYTHEGYEQYF
NA	TRBV28	TRBJ2-7	NA	TGTGCCAGCAGTCCTCTTAGTTCACGATACGAGCAGTACTTC	CASSPLSSRYEQYF
TRBD2	TRBV19	TRBJ2-7	NA	TGTGCCAGTAGGAGGGGGGGGACTAGCGACCACGAGCAGTACTTC	CASRRGGTSDHEQYF
NA	TRBV4-1	TRBJ2-7	NA	TGCGCCAGCAGCCAAGGCAGGGTAGTGCACGAGCAGTACTTC	CASSQGRVVHEQYF
TRBD1	TRBV6-1	TRBJ1-4	NA	TGTGCCAGCAGTTTCGGGACAGCTAATGAAAAACTGTTTTTT	CASSFGTANEKLFF
NA	TRBV5-4	TRBJ1-3	NA	TGTGCCAGCAGCTTAATGACGGGGTGGGCTGGAAACACCATATATTTT	CASSLMTGWAGNTIYF
NA	TRBV12-3/TRBV12-4	TRBJ1-2	once	TGTGCCAGCAGTCCAGGTACAGAGTGGGGCTACACCTTC	CASSPGTEWGYTF
TRBD1	TRBV2	TRBJ2-7	NA	TGTGCCAGCAGAGGGACAGGGCCTTCCTACGAGCAGTACTTC	CASRGTGPSYEQYF
NA	TRBV12-3/TRBV12-4	TRBJ1-2	NA	TGTGCCAGCAGTTTAGGGGGACTCTATGGCTACACCTTC	CASSLGGLYGYTF
TRBD2	TRBV6-5	TRBJ2-1	NA	TGTGCCAGCGCCGCAGGACTAGTAGATAATGAGCAGTTCTTC	CASAAGLVDNEQFF
NA	TRBV6-2/TRBV6-3	TRBJ1-4	NA	TGTGCCAGCAGTCTGGAGGAAAAACTGTTTTTT	CASSLEEKLFF
NA	TRBV29-1	TRBJ2-2	once	TGCAGCGTTGTGCAGGGGTTGTTCACCGGGGAGCTGTTTTTT	CSVVQGLFTGELFF
TRBD1	TRBV3-1/TRBV3-2	TRBJ2-7	NA	TGTGCCAGCAGCCCGCGGACAGGGGGCTCCTACGAGCAGTACTTC	CASSPRTGGSYEQYF
NA	TRBV7-9	TRBJ2-3	NA	TGTGCCAGCAGCTTAAGAGATGATACGCAGTATTTT	CASSLRDDTQYF
NA	TRBV12-2	TRBJ2-2	once	TGTGCAAGTCGCAAATACCGTGCTCCGGGGGGCCGAGGGACCGGGGAGCTGTTTTTT	CASRKYRAPGGRGTGELFF
TRBD2	TRBV7-3	TRBJ2-7	NA	TGTGCCAGCAGCTTAAATTCCGGGGGGTCCTACGAGCAGTACTTC	CASSLNSGGSYEQYF
NA	TRBV9	TRBJ2-1	NA	TGTGCCAGCAGCGTAGCTTGGGCCCTTTCTGGAGAGCAGTTCTTC	CASSVAWALSGEQFF
NA	TRBV6-5	TRBJ2-3	NA	TGTGCCAGCAGTTCACTCCGAAGCACAGATACGCAGTATTTT	CASSSLRSTDTQYF
NA	TRBV28	TRBJ2-7	NA	TGTGCCAGCAGTATAAGGACAGTCCCGTCCTACGAGCAGTACTTC	CASSIRTVPSYEQYF
NA	TRBV13	TRBJ2-7	NA	TGTGCCAGCAGCTTAGGGGGCCCCTCCTACGAGCAGTACTTC	CASSLGGPSYEQYF
NA	TRBV2	TRBJ1-2	NA	TGTGCCAGCAGTGAAAAGGGGCCCCTCTATGGCTACACCTTC	CASSEKGPLYGYTF
TRBD2	TRBV2	TRBJ2-1	NA	TGTGCCAGCGCCCCTACTGGACTAGCGCGTGAGCAGTTCTTC	CASAPTGLAREQFF
NA	TRBV25-1	TRBJ2-2	NA	TGTGCCAGCAGTGAGACAGGACTGACCGGGGAGCTGTTTTTT	CASSETGLTGELFF
TRBD1	TRBV10-1	TRBJ2-3	once	TGCGCCAGCAGCGGACAGGACTCAAGCACAGATACGCAGTATTTT	CASSGQDSSTDTQYF